The T cell receptor (beta chain) described here comes from a study of CD8 T cells in ankylosing spondylitis. A quantitative 5'-RACE method, one with molecular barcodes, was used to make TCR beta libraries. TCRdb independently ran MiXCR on the 5' RACE reads; one entry per CDR3 protein. The repertoire consists of 150,000 to 200,000 distinct CDR3 sequences, with about 20% occurring once and the leading ten covering around 4.1%. Study results and limitations: Prior work had noted some motif variants in reactive arthritis blood and synovial fluid. Matched synovial fluid from ankylosing spondylitis patients was reported to be enriched for disease-linked clones. For ankylosing spondylitis blood, a TCR beta motif of 7 to 9 highly homologous variants appeared characteristic.

This clonotype has ten or more counts. Its antigen is currently unknown. Sequencing used blood, either unsorted or a sorted T cell fraction (not recorded which). This clonotype was obtained from a male donor aged 5-30 years with ankylosing spondylitis or in good health (not recorded which).

The CDR3 is CASLAGVGDTQYF. As DNA, the CDR3 is TGTGCCAGCCTAGCGGGAGTGGGAGATACGCAGTATTTT. The V gene is TRBV11-2, the J gene TRBJ2-3; 10 bases align to TRBD2. Unmatched junction bases numbered 4, after V lost 8 bases and J lost 5 bases. The CDR3 is 13 residues long. Germline CDR1 and CDR2: SGHAT and FQNNGV. Variable domain in full (rest from reference TRBV11-2 and TRBJ2-3): EAGVAQSPRYKIIEKRQSVAFWCNPISGHATLYWYQQILGQGPKLLIQFQNNGVVDDSQLPKDRFSAERLKGVDSTLKIQPAKLEDSAVYLCASLAGVGDTQYFGPGTRLTVL.